The T cell receptor beta chain under discussion was sequenced for a study of CD8 T cells in ankylosing spondylitis. Study-level results: Clones linked with disease were CD8+ and fairly uncommon in the peripheral blood. Matched ankylosing spondylitis synovial fluid reportedly showed significant enrichment of disease-linked clones. Previously reported in reactive arthritis synovial fluid and blood were some of the motif variants. Blood of patients with ankylosing spondylitis appeared to be characterized by a TCR beta motif of seven or eight highly homologous variants.

Notes on this clonotype: No antigen is known for it.

It was by quantitative 5'-RACE with molecular barcodes that TCR beta libraries were made. TCRdb recomputed calls from the 5' RACE reads with MiXCR, one row per CDR3 protein. The repertoire holds 670,000 or so distinct CDR3 sequences, with roughly 20% as singletons. The receptor was derived from a male donor with ankylosing spondylitis. The sequencing sample was made of blood, either unsorted or a sorted T cell fraction (not recorded which).

The DNA of the CDR3 is TGCGCCAGCAGCGCCTCCCCGGACCGTAGTCAGCCCCAGTATTTT. It specifies CASSASPDRSQPQYF. The chain recombines TRBV5-1 with TRBJ1-5; no firm D call. The last part of the DNA fits TRBJ2-3 better; the J call may be wrong. Per germline, CDR1 SGHRS and CDR2 YFSETQ. The length of the CDR3 is 15 residues.